This T cell receptor beta chain was obtained from a study of blood T cell repertoires in COVID-19. The CDR3 covers 18 residues. V shed 5 bases and J 4 bases; nucleotides not matched to a gene: 12. CDR1 and CDR2 from the germline V gene are MNHNY and SVGAGI (reference sequence). Libraries were prepared by immunoSEQ multiplex PCR; TCRdb keeps only in-frame clonotypes and omits some of them. Altogether about 220,000 clones are present, about 79% being singletons, with the ten largest covering 2% to 2.5%. Material: peripheral blood. The clonotype was recovered from a man in his forties who had recovered from COVID-19. This chain links TRBV6-6 with TRBJ1-3; TRBD1 agrees at 12 bases. The CDR3 DNA follows: TGTGCCAGCAGTCGAGGGACAGGGGGCCCCGGTACAGGAAACACCATATATTTT. This encodes CASSRGTGGPGTGNTIYF.